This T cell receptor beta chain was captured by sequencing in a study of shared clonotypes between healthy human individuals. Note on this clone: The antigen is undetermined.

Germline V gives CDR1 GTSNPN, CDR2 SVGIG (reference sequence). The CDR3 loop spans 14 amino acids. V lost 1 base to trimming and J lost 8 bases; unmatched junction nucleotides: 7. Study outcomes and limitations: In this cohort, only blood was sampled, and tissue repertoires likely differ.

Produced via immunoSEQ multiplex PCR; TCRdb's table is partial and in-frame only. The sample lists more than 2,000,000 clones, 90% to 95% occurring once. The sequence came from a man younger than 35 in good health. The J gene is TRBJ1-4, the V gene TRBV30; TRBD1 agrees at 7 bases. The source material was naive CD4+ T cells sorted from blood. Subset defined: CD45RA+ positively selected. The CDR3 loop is CAWSAGTALEKLFF. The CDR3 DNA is TGTGCCTGGAGTGCCGGGACAGCTTTAGAAAAACTGTTTTTT.